The present entry profiles one T cell receptor beta chain with its context. This specimen comes from a study of T cell repertoires in cytomegalovirus infection. Study-level information: CMV infection and matching HLA type were both indicated by public TCR beta signatures.

TCRdb passed the reads through MiXCR, listing each CDR3 protein once. The sample lists about 140,000 distinct CDR3 sequences, 6.5% occurring once. This CDR3 has 15 amino acids. The V gene lost 2 bases and the J gene lost 0 bases, with 10 bases spanning the gap. The germline CDR1 and CDR2 sequences are SGHVT and SQSDAQ. The chain couples TRBV7-4 to TRBJ1-2; maybe TRBD1 (6 bases). The source is a human donor in good health (CMV status not recorded). Some clones in this sample may be carry-over from other donors' samples. The sequenced material came from PBMCs. The CDR3 region has the DNA TGTGCCAGCAGCTTACTCAGGGGTTCTAACTATGGCTACACCTTC. Translated: CASSLLRGSNYGYTF.